Sequencing of this T cell receptor (beta chain) was carried out in a study of cytomegalovirus exposure and HLA in healthy donors. The donors were members of the approximately 130-subject validation cohort (separate from the approximately 670-subject first cohort). Some clones are missing from TCRdb's copy, which holds only in-frame ones; the method was immunoSEQ multiplex PCR. This sample has around 80,000 clones, with over 85% found just once. As concerns this clone: The antigen is not known.

Study conclusions and caveats: Among TCR beta chains, those listed as cytomegalovirus-associated numbered roughly 150. The classifier was said to identify cytomegalovirus status with high specificity and sensitivity.

This sequence originates from a woman in her late teens or twenties in good health and CMV-seronegative. Sequenced: PBMCs.

CDR3 sequence reads: CASSLAGTGRSGAQYF. The CDR3 DNA follows: TGTGCCAGCAGCTTGGCCGGGACAGGGAGGTCGGGTGCCCAGTACTTC. V and J are TRBV7-2 and TRBJ2-5, with 9 bases lining up with TRBD1. The CDR3 consists of 16 residues. V lost 3 bases and J lost 9; bases outside the gene matches: 14. Germline lookup yields CDR1 SGHTA and CDR2 FQGNSA.